Listed here is a single TCR beta chain. The data derive from a study of shared clonotypes between healthy human individuals. The wider study: A couple of women and a few men aged 18 to 49 made up the donors. Each donor's CD4 naive and CD4 memory cells filled three plates apiece, CD8 naive two, and CD8 memory one.

After removal of 0 bases from V and 8 bases from J, the junction contained 10 bases not matched to a gene. This CDR3 has 16 amino acids. The germline V gene encodes CDR1 MNHEY and CDR2 SVGAGI. Naivety among CD8 cells was defined by CD45RO negativity and positive CCR7 selection, thereby excluding terminally differentiated effector memory CD45RA+ cells. The method was immunoSEQ multiplex PCR; TCRdb's version includes in-frame clones alone and lacks a portion of them. This table holds around 610,000 clones, approximately 96% found once. Sequenced sample: naive CD8+ T cells sorted from blood. The genes are TRBV6-5 and TRBJ2-1, with 7 bases lining up with TRBD2. This sequence was found in a woman aged 25-40 years in good health. This CDR3 reads CASSYSTGLDGYEQFF. The CDR3 coding sequence is TGTGCCAGCAGTTACTCGACCGGACTAGATGGGTATGAGCAGTTCTTC.